This TCR beta chain came from a study of CD8+ T cells in alopecia areata. Following RNA extraction, reverse transcription yielded cDNA that acted as the sequencing template. TCRdb's table, derived via immunoSEQ multiplex PCR, lists solely in-frame clones and lacks some. The data contain about 150,000 clones, about 90% of them singletons. Individuals with alopecia areata gave both lesional scalp punch biopsies and peripheral blood for collection. Both CD4+ and CD8+ T cells were separated by sorting PBMCs. Trimming took 5 bases from V and 3 from J, leaving 17 bases between them. Germline assignment: CDR1 MNHEY and CDR2 SMNVEV (reference sequence). This CDR3 spans 15 amino acids.

The clonotype originates from a human donor with alopecia areata. Specimen: CD8+ T cells sorted from blood, collected at week 0. This chain uses TRBV27 with TRBJ2-7; D not resolved. CDR3 sequence: CASSPRQAYFYEQYF. In DNA, the CDR3 is TGTGCCAGCAGTCCCCGGCAGGCTTACTTCTACGAGCAGTACTTC.